This is a list of T cell receptor beta chains from one sample in a study of T cells in Graves' hyperthyroidism and ophthalmopathy. From the multiplex PCR reads, TCRdb called clonotypes with MiXCR, one entry per CDR3 protein. The sample carries a few hundred thousand distinct CDR3 sequences, around 16% recorded once. The specimen was blood. The receptors come from a woman aged 25 to 39 with Graves' hyperthyroidism. Each CDR3 is given with its conserved first and last residue. The D gene is left open where the match is weak. Clone size is given for some rows only: seen once, a few or many times, or a class if the clone is expanded.

CDR3aa,CDR3nt,v_gene,d_gene,abundance,j_gene
CASTGTSGRVYNEQFF,TGTGCCAGCACCGGGACTAGCGGGAGGGTTTACAATGAGCAGTTCTTC,TRBV12-3/TRBV12-4,TRBD2,NA,TRBJ2-1
CASSLYGSGNTDTQYF,TGCGCCAGCAGCTTGTATGGTAGCGGGAACACAGATACGCAGTATTTT,TRBV5-1,TRBD2,many,TRBJ2-3
CASTRGGGYQPQHF,TGTGCCAGCACCCGGGGGGGGGGCTACCAGCCCCAGCATTTT,TRBV28,NA,once,TRBJ1-5
CSVQTDPNTEAFF,TGCAGCGTTCAAACAGACCCGAACACTGAAGCTTTCTTT,TRBV29-1,NA,few,TRBJ1-1
CASKGSNYGYTF,TGTGCCTCCAAGGGAAGTAACTATGGCTACACCTTC,TRBV2,NA,NA,TRBJ1-2
CASSQGLVYEQYF,TGTGCCAGCAGCCAAGGACTAGTCTACGAGCAGTACTTC,TRBV28,TRBD2,many,TRBJ2-7
CASSSAPAGVGNEQFF,TGTGCCAGCAGCTCCGCCCCAGCGGGAGTAGGCAATGAGCAGTTCTTC,TRBV11-2,TRBD2,many,TRBJ2-1
CASSNGLAADTQYF,TGTGCCAGCAGTAACGGACTAGCGGCAGATACGCAGTATTTT,TRBV7-2,TRBD2,many,TRBJ2-3
CASSSNRVGYTF,TGTGCCAGCAGTTCCAACAGGGTCGGCTACACCTTC,TRBV28,NA,many,TRBJ1-2
CAISEGAGVNEQFF,TGTGCCATCAGTGAGGGGGCGGGAGTTAATGAGCAGTTCTTC,TRBV10-3,TRBD2,many,TRBJ2-1
CASSPLSGDEQYF,TGTGCCAGCTCACCACTCTCCGGGGATGAGCAGTACTTC,TRBV18,NA,many,TRBJ2-7
CASSGGRPQETQYF,TGCGCCAGCAGCGGGGGACGGCCACAAGAGACCCAGTACTTC,TRBV5-1,NA,few,TRBJ2-5
CASSHEDRSGYTF,TGCGCCAGCAGCCACGAAGACAGAAGTGGCTACACCTTC,TRBV4-1,NA,many,TRBJ1-2
CASSIYGTYSNQPQHF,TGTGCCAGCAGTATCTACGGGACGTATAGCAATCAGCCCCAGCATTTT,TRBV28,NA,many,TRBJ1-5
CASSEYKTNHKSNTGELFF,TGTGCCAGCAGTGAATATAAGACAAATCACAAATCGAACACCGGGGAGCTGTTTTTT,TRBV25-1,NA,few,TRBJ2-2
CASSSTSGSGDTQYF,TGTGCCAGCAGCTCGACTAGCGGGAGTGGAGATACGCAGTATTTT,TRBV6-1,TRBD2,many,TRBJ2-3
CASTTGGAKTQYF,TGTGCCAGCACCACTGGAGGGGCGAAGACCCAGTACTTC,TRBV11-2,NA,many,TRBJ2-5
CASSEDWDEQFF,TGCGCCAGCAGCGAGGACTGGGATGAGCAGTTCTTC,TRBV4-1,NA,NA,TRBJ2-1
CSADDRRPNTGELFF,TGCAGTGCTGATGACCGTCGTCCGAACACCGGGGAGCTGTTTTTT,TRBV20-1,NA,NA,TRBJ2-2
CASSLAAVTDTQYF,TGTGCCAGCAGCTTGGCGGCAGTTACAGATACGCAGTATTTT,TRBV5-6,NA,many,TRBJ2-3
CASSRDRGVDTQYF,TGCGCCAGCAGCCGAGACCGCGGGGTGGATACGCAGTATTTT,TRBV5-1,NA,NA,TRBJ2-3
CAWDRQGQETQYF,TGTGCCTGGGACCGACAGGGGCAAGAGACCCAGTACTTC,TRBV30,TRBD1,many,TRBJ2-5
CASSLARGLEAFF,TGTGCCAGCAGTTTAGCGCGGGGCCTTGAAGCTTTCTTT,TRBV12-3/TRBV12-4,NA,many,TRBJ1-1
CASSQMAQANYGYTF,TGTGCCAGCAGCCAAATGGCGCAGGCTAACTATGGCTACACCTTC,TRBV3-1,NA,many,TRBJ1-2
CASSQDPVSTGELFF,TGCGCCAGCAGCCAAGATCCGGTGAGCACCGGGGAGCTGTTTTTT,TRBV4-1,NA,few,TRBJ2-2
CSARLPSGSSYEQYF,TGCAGTGCTAGGTTACCTAGCGGGAGTTCCTACGAGCAGTACTTC,TRBV20-1,TRBD2,NA,TRBJ2-7
CASSREGAGRGYTF,TGTGCCAGCAGCCGAGAAGGAGCGGGTCGGGGCTACACCTTC,TRBV3-1,NA,many,TRBJ1-2
CSADRGPGGPQHF,TGCAGTGCTGACCGGGGCCCAGGAGGACCCCAGCATTTT,TRBV20-1,NA,NA,TRBJ1-5
CASSQDVGLGRDTQYF,TGTGCCAGCAGCCAAGATGTGGGACTAGGAAGAGATACGCAGTATTTT,TRBV14,TRBD2,few,TRBJ2-3
CASSPSAGTNTEAFF,TGTGCCAGCTCACCCTCCGCAGGGACGAACACTGAAGCTTTCTTT,TRBV18,NA,few,TRBJ1-1
CASSDLAGGSDTQYF,TGTGCCAGCAGTGACTTAGCGGGGGGATCAGATACGCAGTATTTT,TRBV6-1,TRBD2,NA,TRBJ2-3
CASSLRQGGVEQYF,TGTGCCAGCAGCTTAAGACAGGGGGGTGTCGAGCAGTACTTC,TRBV7-2,TRBD1,many,TRBJ2-7
CASRKTGGDTAGANVLTF,TGTGCCAGCAGAAAAACAGGGGGCGATACCGCTGGGGCCAACGTCCTGACTTTC,TRBV6-1,TRBD1,NA,TRBJ2-6
CASSLVTGFLYEQYF,TGTGCCAGCAGCTTAGTAACAGGTTTTTTGTACGAGCAGTACTTC,TRBV7-8,NA,NA,TRBJ2-7
CASSQGSAGWDYEQYF,TGCGCCAGCAGCCAAGGCTCGGCAGGGTGGGACTACGAGCAGTACTTC,TRBV28,NA,NA,TRBJ2-7
CASSQGLQFNEQFF,TGTGCCAGCAGCCAGGGACTCCAATTTAATGAGCAGTTCTTC,TRBV11-2,NA,many,TRBJ2-1
CASSYPGGSEAFF,TGTGCCAGCAGTTACCCAGGGGGGTCTGAAGCTTTCTTT,TRBV6-5,TRBD1,many,TRBJ1-1
CASSPLGGATYEQYF,TGTGCCAGCTCACCACTGGGGGGGGCTACCTACGAGCAGTACTTC,TRBV18,NA,many,TRBJ2-7
CASSFSGRGADTQYF,TGTGCCAGCAGTTTTAGCGGGAGGGGTGCAGATACGCAGTATTTT,TRBV12-3/TRBV12-4,TRBD2,many,TRBJ2-3
CASSSLYSGSSYNEQFF,TGTGCCAGCAGCTCTCTCTATAGCGGGAGCTCCTACAATGAGCAGTTCTTC,TRBV7-8,TRBD2,NA,TRBJ2-1
CAWSRGVDDGYTF,TGTGCCTGGAGTAGAGGGGTTGATGATGGCTACACCTTC,TRBV30,NA,many,TRBJ1-2
CAWTLAGGLVGNEQFF,TGTGCCTGGACCCTAGCGGGAGGGCTCGTGGGTAATGAGCAGTTCTTC,TRBV30,TRBD2,many,TRBJ2-1
CASSNGTSAHEQFF,TGTGCCAGCAGTAACGGGACTAGTGCACATGAGCAGTTCTTC,TRBV6-2/TRBV6-3,TRBD2,many,TRBJ2-1
CASSPRPGTTLVDTQYF,TGTGCCAGCAGCCCGCGTCCAGGGACCACCCTGGTGGATACGCAGTATTTT,TRBV14,NA,many,TRBJ2-3
CASCRDRSYEQYF,TGTGCCAGCTGCCGGGACAGGTCCTACGAGCAGTACTTC,TRBV7-2,TRBD1,many,TRBJ2-7
CASSLGGRQSYEQYF,TGTGCCAGCAGCTTGGGCGGGAGACAGTCCTACGAGCAGTACTTC,TRBV7-2,TRBD2,NA,TRBJ2-7
CASSFLGGRSDTQYF,TGTGCCAGCAGCTTTCTCGGCGGGAGGTCAGATACGCAGTATTTT,TRBV7-3,TRBD2,few,TRBJ2-3
CASSHAVSGSYEQYF,TGCGCCAGCAGCCATGCAGTCTCGGGCTCCTACGAGCAGTACTTC,TRBV4-3,NA,few,TRBJ2-7
CASSLTNNYGYTF,TGTGCCAGCAGTTTGACAAACAACTATGGCTACACCTTC,TRBV28,NA,NA,TRBJ1-2
CASSVLSVGEAFF,TGTGCCAGTAGCGTGCTCTCAGTCGGTGAAGCTTTCTTT,TRBV19,NA,NA,TRBJ1-1
CASSSGTGSGELFF,TGTGCCAGCAGCTCCGGGACCGGTTCCGGGGAGCTGTTTTTT,TRBV7-9,NA,few,TRBJ2-2
CATPFCLAGGRAKNIQYF,TGTGCCACCCCCTTCTGTCTAGCGGGAGGGAGGGCCAAAAACATTCAGTACTTC,TRBV24-1,TRBD2,NA,TRBJ2-4
CASRSEGVETQYF,TGTGCCAGCCGTTCCGAGGGGGTTGAGACCCAGTACTTC,TRBV12-3/TRBV12-4,NA,NA,TRBJ2-5
CASSEAEYMNTEAFF,TGTGCCAGCAGTGAAGCGGAGTATATGAACACTGAAGCTTTCTTT,TRBV2,NA,many,TRBJ1-1
CASSLLAGNYNEQFF,TGTGCCAGCAGTTTACTAGCGGGAAATTACAATGAGCAGTTCTTC,TRBV6-2/TRBV6-3,TRBD2,many,TRBJ2-1
CASSATGVGEKLFF,TGTGCCAGCAGCGCGACCGGTGTAGGAGAAAAACTGTTTTTT,TRBV5-5,NA,few,TRBJ1-4
CASSFFPGKRSTDTQYF,TGTGCCAGCAGTTTTTTTCCGGGAAAAAGAAGCACAGATACGCAGTATTTT,TRBV28,NA,many,TRBJ2-3